The entry below describes one T cell receptor beta chain. Measured with immunoSEQ multiplex PCR; TCRdb has only the in-frame clones, and not every one. The table lists approximately 400,000 clones, about 91% of them singletons. This sample was included in a study of blood T cell repertoires in COVID-19. Study overall: Sources were T cells, B-cell-depleted T cells, or PBMCs; the material itself was cDNA or gDNA.

One Seattle source followed patients from active infection through their disease course. With V trimmed by 0 bases and J by 4 bases, 6 bases remained unmatched. The CDR3 consists of 17 residues. CDR1 SGHRS and CDR2 YFSETQ come from the germline V gene. Sequences were obtained from peripheral blood. V and J are TRBV5-1 and TRBJ2-5; 13 positions agree with TRBD2. The TCR sequence derives from a woman in her forties or fifties with COVID-19, enrolled during active disease. The CDR3 here is CASSLVLAGGPRETQYF. DNA for the CDR3: TGCGCCAGCAGCTTGGTACTAGCGGGGGGGCCGCGAGAGACCCAGTACTTC. The variable domain in full, completed from reference TRBV5-1 and TRBJ2-5, reads KAGVTQTPRYLIKTRGQQVTLSCSPISGHRSVSWYQQTPGQGLQFLFEYFSETQRNKGNFPGRFSGRQFSNSRSEMNVSTLELGDSALYLCASSLVLAGGPRETQYFGPGTRLLVL.